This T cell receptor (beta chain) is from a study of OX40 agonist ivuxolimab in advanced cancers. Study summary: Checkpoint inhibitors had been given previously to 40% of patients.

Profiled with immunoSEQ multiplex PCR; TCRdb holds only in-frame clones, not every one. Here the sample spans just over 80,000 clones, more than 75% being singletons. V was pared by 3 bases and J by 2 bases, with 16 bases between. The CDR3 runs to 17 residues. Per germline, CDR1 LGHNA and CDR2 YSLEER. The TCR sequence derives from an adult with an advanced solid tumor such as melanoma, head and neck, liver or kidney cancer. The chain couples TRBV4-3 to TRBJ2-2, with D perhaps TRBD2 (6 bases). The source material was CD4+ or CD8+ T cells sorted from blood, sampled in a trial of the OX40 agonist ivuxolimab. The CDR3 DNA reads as TGCGCCAGCAGCCAGTCTCCGGGACTTTTAAACACCGGGGAGCTGTTTTTT. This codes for CASSQSPGLLNTGELFF.